One sample yielded the 15 T cell receptor beta chains listed below, sequenced in a study of CD4+ T cells in melanoma. Assay used: immunoSEQ multiplex PCR; TCRdb lists only in-frame clones, some missing. The sample comprises about 140,000 clones, 80% to 95% of which are singletons, and about 1.5% rests with the top ten. These receptor sequences come from a human donor with melanoma.

J is TRBJ2-5 and V is TRBV19; 8 bases are shared with TRBD1. CDR1 and CDR2 (germline): LNHDA, SQIVND (reference sequence). V lost 7 bases to trimming and J lost 3 bases; unmatched junction nucleotides: 4. The CDR3 loop spans 13 amino acids. In DNA form, the CDR3 reads TGTGCCAGTAACAACAGGGGGAAAGAGACCCAGTACTTC. The encoded protein is CASNNRGKETQYF.

V and J are TRBV14 and TRBJ2-1; D not resolved. V lost 9 bases to trimming and J lost 2 bases, with 14 bases between them. This CDR3 is 14 amino acids long. Germline V gives CDR1 SGHDN, CDR2 FVKESK. CDR3 in amino acids: CARKDQRTYNEQFF. Written as DNA, the CDR3 is TGTGCCAGAAAAGACCAAAGGACCTACAATGAGCAGTTCTTC.

The chain combines TRBV5-1 with TRBJ1-4; D unclear. The CDR3 consists of 16 residues. Between the trimmed V and J ends, which lost 1 base and 4 bases, there was a span of 14 bases. CDR1 is SGHRS and CDR2 is YFSETQ in the germline V gene. In nucleotides, the CDR3 is TGCGCCAGCAGCTTGAACTTTGGGTACAATAATGAAAAACTGTTTTTT. Its protein is CASSLNFGYNNEKLFF.

In DNA, the CDR3 is TGTGCCAGCAGCCCCCTTACGGGGGGCAAGGGGGATACGCAGTATTTT. It is translated as CASSPLTGGKGDTQYF. The chain is built from TRBV5-6 and TRBJ2-3; D possibly corresponds to TRBD2 (7 bases). The CDR3 totals 16 residues. V was cut by 4 bases and J by 6 bases, with 21 bases left in between. CDR1 is SGHDT, CDR2 YYEEEE, per germline.

The chain links TRBV19 to TRBJ1-5; 10 bases map to TRBD1. This CDR3 has 16 residues. Germline assignment: CDR1 LNHDA and CDR2 SQIVND (reference sequence). V shed 9 bases and J 3 bases; nucleotides not matched to a gene: 11. The DNA for the CDR3 is TGTGCCAGGCTACGGTGGGACAGGGGCCTCAATCAGCCCCAGCATTTT. Translated, it gives CARLRWDRGLNQPQHF. Filled out from reference TRBV19 and TRBJ1-5, the complete variable domain reads DGGITQSPKYLFRKEGQNVTLSCEQNLNHDAMYWYRQDPGQGLRLIYYSQIVNDFQKGDIAEGYSVSREKKESFPLTVTSAQKNPTAFYLCARLRWDRGLNQPQHFGDGTRLSIL.

The chain joins TRBV5-4 to TRBJ2-2, with 11 nucleotides matching TRBD2. From germline, CDR1 is SGHNT and CDR2 YYREEE (reference sequence). The CDR3 loop spans 18 amino acids. Trimming took 0 bases from V and 2 from J; bases not matched to a gene: 6. The CDR3 protein is CASSLGWGLAANTGELFF. For the CDR3, the DNA is TGTGCCAGCAGCTTGGGGTGGGGACTAGCGGCAAACACCGGGGAGCTGTTTTTT.

The CDR3 DNA sequence: TGCGCCAGCAGCTTGGAGACTAGCGGGGGGGCCTGGGAGTTCTTC. Translated, it gives CASSLETSGGAWEFF. This chain links TRBV5-1 with TRBJ2-1; 14 nucleotides agree with TRBD2. The CDR3 spans 15 residues. The germline V gene encodes CDR1 SGHRS and CDR2 YFSETQ. J gave up 14 bases and V 0 bases, and 7 bases lay outside the gene matches.

The rearrangement links TRBV30 to TRBJ2-3; D tentatively fits TRBD1 or TRBD2 (6 bases each). The germline CDR1 and CDR2 sequences are GTSNPN and SVGIG (reference sequence). The CDR3 spans 15 residues. The V end was cut by 3 bases, the J end by 6 bases, with 19 bases between. CDR3 amino acids: CAWRLWGARGDTQYF. In nucleotides, the CDR3 is TGTGCCTGGAGACTGTGGGGGGCGCGTGGGGATACGCAGTATTTT.

The rearrangement uses TRBV5-1 and TRBJ1-1; D possibly corresponds to TRBD1 (6 bases). V lost 5 bases and J 2 bases, leaving 10 bases between the germline ends. CDR1 and CDR2 from the germline V gene are SGHRS and YFSETQ. CDR3 length: 13 residues. The CDR3 here is CASRGTRNTEAFF. The DNA of the CDR3 is TGCGCCAGCAGAGGGACAAGAAACACTGAAGCTTTCTTT.

The chain has TRBV11-2 and TRBJ1-1, with a weak D call TRBD1 (5 bases). The ends were cut back, 3 bases at V and 4 bases at J, with 15 bases in the middle. The germline V gene encodes CDR1 SGHAT and CDR2 FQNNGV. The CDR3 is made up of 15 amino acids. In DNA form, the CDR3 reads TGTGCCAGCAGCTTCAATGGTGCGGGGGGCACTGAAGCTTTCTTT. Protein product: CASSFNGAGGTEAFF.

The chain employs TRBV10-2 and TRBJ1-1, with no clear D. Trimming removed 7 bases from V and 3 bases from J, with 12 bases in between. Germline values: CDR1 WSHSY, CDR2 SAAADI. This CDR3 has 13 amino acids. The CDR3 reads CASNGKPYTEAFF. The DNA of the CDR3 is TGCGCCAGCAACGGGAAACCCTACACTGAAGCTTTCTTT.

V and J are TRBV2 and TRBJ1-1; a weak D match, TRBD1 (6 bases). CDR3 size: 13 residues. V was trimmed by 6 bases and J by 2 bases, leaving 10 bases between them. Germline loops: CDR1 SNHLY, CDR2 FYNNEI. The CDR3 sequence: CASRNRANTEAFF. The CDR3 bases are TGTGCCAGCAGAAACAGGGCTAACACTGAAGCTTTCTTT.

The rearrangement uses TRBV4-1 and TRBJ1-1; perhaps TRBD1 as D (5 bases). The germline CDR1 and CDR2 sequences are MGHRA and YSYEKL. V lost 3 bases and J lost 1, with 30 bases in between. The CDR3 contains 21 residues. The chain's CDR3 is CASSHGTLGSGSGSRNTEAFF. CDR3 DNA: TGCGCCAGCAGCCATGGGACCCTTGGCAGCGGATCGGGATCTCGGAACACTGAAGCTTTCTTT.

The chain carries TRBV9 and TRBJ2-6; 12 bases align to TRBD1. This CDR3 comprises 20 residues. V was pared by 3 bases and J by 0 bases, with 10 bases of the junction left unmatched. The germline V gene has CDR1 SGDLS and CDR2 YYNGEE. The CDR3 reads CASSGGTGQGASSGANVLTF. CDR3 in DNA: TGTGCCAGCAGCGGAGGTACGGGACAGGGGGCGTCCTCTGGGGCCAACGTCCTGACTTTC.

CDR3 sequence (DNA): TGCGCCAGCTACACCAGCGGTGAGACAGATACGCAGTATTTT. Amino acids: CASYTSGETDTQYF. The chain employs TRBV5-1 and TRBJ2-3, with D possibly matching TRBD2 (5 bases). The germline V gene has CDR1 SGHRS and CDR2 YFSETQ. Trimming removed 7 bases from V and 3 bases from J, with 15 bases in between. CDR3 size: 14 residues.